This T cell receptor beta chain was identified during a study of T cell responses to AZD1222 COVID-19 vaccine. Libraries were prepared by immunoSEQ multiplex PCR; TCRdb keeps only in-frame clonotypes and omits some of them. This table has approximately 110,000 clones, approximately 90% appearing once. Sequencing used peripheral blood, obtained 28 days after the second AZD1222 dose. The receptor comes from an adult who received the AZD1222 COVID-19 vaccine.

The CDR3 sequence is CASSSLAGREQFF. DNA of the CDR3: TGTGCCAGCAGCTCATTAGCGGGACGTGAGCAGTTCTTC. The chain links TRBV7-3 to TRBJ2-1, with 8 nucleotides matching TRBD2. Trimming at V came to 4 bases and at J to 9 bases, leaving 5 bases not matched to a gene. There are 13 residues in the CDR3. Per germline, CDR1 SGHTA and CDR2 FQGTGA.